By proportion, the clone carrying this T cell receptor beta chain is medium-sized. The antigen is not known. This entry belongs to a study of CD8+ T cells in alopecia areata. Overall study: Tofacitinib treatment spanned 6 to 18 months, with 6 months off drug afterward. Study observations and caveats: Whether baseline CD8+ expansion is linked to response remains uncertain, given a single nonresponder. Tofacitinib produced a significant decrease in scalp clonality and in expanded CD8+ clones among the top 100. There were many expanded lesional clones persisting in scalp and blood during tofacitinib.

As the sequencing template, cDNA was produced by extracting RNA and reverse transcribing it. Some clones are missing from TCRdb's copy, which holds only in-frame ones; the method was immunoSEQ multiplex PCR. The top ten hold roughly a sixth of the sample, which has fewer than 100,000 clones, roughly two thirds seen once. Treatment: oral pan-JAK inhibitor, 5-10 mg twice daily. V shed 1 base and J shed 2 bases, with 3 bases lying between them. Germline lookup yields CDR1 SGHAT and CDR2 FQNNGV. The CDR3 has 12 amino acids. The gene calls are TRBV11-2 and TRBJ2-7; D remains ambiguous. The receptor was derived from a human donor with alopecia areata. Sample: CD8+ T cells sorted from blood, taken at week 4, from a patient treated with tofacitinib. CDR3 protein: CASSLGTYEQYF. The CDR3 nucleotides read TGTGCCAGCAGCTTAGGGACCTACGAGCAGTACTTC.